This T cell receptor (beta chain) was sequenced during a study of Graves' ophthalmopathy and Graves' hyperthyroidism. Trimming removed 5 bases from V and 7 bases from J, with 21 bases in between. From germline, CDR1 is GTSNPN and CDR2 SVGIG (reference sequence). This CDR3 comprises 15 residues. This clonotype has only a few counts. The TCR beta CDR3 regions underwent amplification from RNA transcripts. An opening RT-PCR round employed HTBI primers and preceded a second-round multiplex PCR. A single record per CDR3 protein comes from TCRdb applying MiXCR to the multiplex PCR reads. The sample holds roughly 500,000 distinct CDR3 sequences, approximately 14% seen once.

The rearrangement links TRBV30 to TRBJ2-4, with D uncertain. The sequence derives from a woman in her 30s with Graves' ophthalmopathy. The sequencing sample was made of blood. The CDR3 coding sequence is TGTGCCTGGCAGCCCTTTCAAGGTTCATCTAACATTCAGTACTTC. Protein product: CAWQPFQGSSNIQYF. Using reference TRBV30 and TRBJ2-4 for the parts outside the CDR3, the full variable domain is SQTIHQWPATLVQPVGSPLSLECTVEGTSNPNLYWYRQAAGRGLQLLFYSVGIGQISSEVPQNLSASRPQDRQFILSSKKLLLSDSGFYLCAWQPFQGSSNIQYFGAGTRLSVL.